In this sample, the clone carrying this T cell receptor (beta chain) turned up a few times. Germline CDR1 reads MNHEY; CDR2 reads SVGAGI. CDR3 length equals 14 residues. V was shortened by 5 bases and J by 0 bases, with 10 bases between the two germline ends. TCRdb redid the calling of the 5' RACE reads with MiXCR, one entry per CDR3 protein. The sample shows some 130,000 distinct CDR3 sequences, roughly 24% of them seen only once. The data were obtained in a study of T-cell memory formation after mild COVID-19. The chain has TRBV6-5 and TRBJ1-2; the D gene is possibly TRBD1 (6 bases). This receptor was taken from an adult woman who had mild COVID-19 (a few samples of this study predate the infection). Cell type and time point are not known. Sequences were obtained from PBMCs or a T cell subset sorted from them (not recorded which). CDR3 protein: CASSTQGANYGYTF. The CDR3 bases are TGTGCCAGCAGTACACAGGGAGCTAACTATGGCTACACCTTC.